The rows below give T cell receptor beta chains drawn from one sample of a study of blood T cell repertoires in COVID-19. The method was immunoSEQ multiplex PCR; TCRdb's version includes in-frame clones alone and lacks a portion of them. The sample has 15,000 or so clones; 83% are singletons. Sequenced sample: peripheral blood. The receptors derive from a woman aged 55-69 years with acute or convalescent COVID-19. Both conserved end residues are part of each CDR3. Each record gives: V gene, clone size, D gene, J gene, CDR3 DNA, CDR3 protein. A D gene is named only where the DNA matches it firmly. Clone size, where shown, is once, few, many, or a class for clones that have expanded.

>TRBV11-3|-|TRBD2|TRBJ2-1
TGTGCCAGCAGCTACGGACTAGCGGGGTCTGATGAGCAGTTCTTC
CASSYGLAGSDEQFF
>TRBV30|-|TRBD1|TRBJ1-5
TGTGCCTGGAGTGCCGGGACAGGGTGGCAGCCCCAGCATTTT
CAWSAGTGWQPQHF
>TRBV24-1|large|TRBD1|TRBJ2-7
TGTGCCACCAGTAGCCCCCGGACAGGGGCCTACGAGCAGTACTTC
CATSSPRTGAYEQYF
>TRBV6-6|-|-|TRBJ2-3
TGTGCCAGCAGATCCCCCTTTATAGATACGCAGTATTTT
CASRSPFIDTQYF
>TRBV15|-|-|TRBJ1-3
TGTGCCACCAGTTCCTCCTACCAGGTCTCTGGAAACACCATATATTTT
CATSSSYQVSGNTIYF
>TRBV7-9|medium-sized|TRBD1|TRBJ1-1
TGTGCCAGCAGCTTAACAGGGGGCGAAACTGAAGCTTTCTTT
CASSLTGGETEAFF
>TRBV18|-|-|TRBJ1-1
TGTGCCAGCTCACCAGGGCGGGAATCAGCTGAAGCTTTCTTT
CASSPGRESAEAFF
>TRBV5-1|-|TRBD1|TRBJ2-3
TGCGCCAGCAGCTTGGCCCCAGGGGGCCAAGATACGCAGTATTTT
CASSLAPGGQDTQYF
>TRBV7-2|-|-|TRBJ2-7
TGTGCCAGCAGCTTATGGGGGGATTGGGCCTACGAGCAGTACTTC
CASSLWGDWAYEQYF
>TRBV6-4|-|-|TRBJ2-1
TGTGCCAGCAGCAGCGGTTATGAGCAGTTCTTC
CASSSGYEQFF
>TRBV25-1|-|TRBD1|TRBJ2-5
TGTGCCAGCAGTGAACCCGGGACAGAAGAGACCCAGTACTTC
CASSEPGTEETQYF
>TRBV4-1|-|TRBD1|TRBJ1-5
TGCGCCAGCAGCCAATCCGGACAGGGCAATCAGCCCCAGCATTTT
CASSQSGQGNQPQHF
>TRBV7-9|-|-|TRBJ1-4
TGTGCCAGCAGCTTAGGGTCAGGAGGTGAAAAACTGTTTTTT
CASSLGSGGEKLFF
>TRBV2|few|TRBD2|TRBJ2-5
TGTGCCAGCAGTCCAGGACTAGCCTGGGAGACCCAGTACTTC
CASSPGLAWETQYF
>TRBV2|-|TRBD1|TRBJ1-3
TGTGCCAGCAGACGGGACAGCGCCACGGGAGGAAACACCATATATTTT
CASRRDSATGGNTIYF
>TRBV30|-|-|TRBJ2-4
TGTGCCTGGAGTCCAGGGATATCCAAAAACATTCAGTACTTC
CAWSPGISKNIQYF
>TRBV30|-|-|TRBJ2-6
TGTGCCTGGAGTGGAGGCTCTGGGGCCAACGTCCTGACTTTC
CAWSGGSGANVLTF
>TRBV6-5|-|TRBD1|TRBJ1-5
TGTGCCAGCCGGACAGGGGATCAGCCCCAGCATTTT
CASRTGDQPQHF
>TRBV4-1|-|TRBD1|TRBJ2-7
TGCGCCAGCAGCCTATACACCGGGACAGGGCTCGAGCAGTACTTC
CASSLYTGTGLEQYF
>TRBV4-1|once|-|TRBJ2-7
TGCGCCAGCAGCCAAGTCGAGGGTTCCTACGAGCAGTACTTC
CASSQVEGSYEQYF
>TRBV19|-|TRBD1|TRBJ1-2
TGTGCCAGTAGTAGGGACAGGTCTTCACTTTATGGCTACACCTTC
CASSRDRSSLYGYTF
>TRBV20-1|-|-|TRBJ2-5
TGCAGTGCTAGGGACTGGGAGACCCAGTACTTC
CSARDWETQYF
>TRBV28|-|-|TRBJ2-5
TGTGCCGTACGATTAGCGGAGACCCAAGAGACCCAGTACTTC
CAVRLAETQETQYF
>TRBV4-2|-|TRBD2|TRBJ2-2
TGTGCCAGCAGCCCTCACCTGGGCAGGACTAGCGTATCCGGGGAGCTGTTTTTT
CASSPHLGRTSVSGELFF
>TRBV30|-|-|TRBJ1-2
TGTGCCTGGAGTCGGACCCAGGGAGGCTACACCTTC
CAWSRTQGGYTF
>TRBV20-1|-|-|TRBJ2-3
TGCAGTGGGGAGGGCACAGATACGCAGTATTTT
CSGEGTDTQYF
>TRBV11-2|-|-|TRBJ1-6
TGTGCCAGCAGCTTAGGCCAGCGAAATTCACCCCTCCACTTT
CASSLGQRNSPLHF
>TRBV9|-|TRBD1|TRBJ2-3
TGTGCCAGCAGCGACCGGGACAGGGAAACCCCTAGCACAGATACGCAGTATTTT
CASSDRDRETPSTDTQYF
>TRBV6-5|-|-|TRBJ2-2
TGTGCCAGCATTTCAGGGAACACCGGGGAGCTGTTTTTT
CASISGNTGELFF
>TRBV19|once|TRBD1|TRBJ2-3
TGTGCCAGTAGTCTCTTCCCGGGACAGATATCCACAGATACGCAGTATTTT
CASSLFPGQISTDTQYF
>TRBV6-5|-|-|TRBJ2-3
TGTGCCAGCAGTTACTCGGAGGTGGATACGCAGTATTTT
CASSYSEVDTQYF
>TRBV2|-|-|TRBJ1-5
TGTGCCAGCAGTGTAAGAGGAGGGATTAGCAATCAGCCCCAGCATTTT
CASSVRGGISNQPQHF
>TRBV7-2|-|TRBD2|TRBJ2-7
TGTGCCAGCAGCTTAGGGTCTAGCGGCCTCTACGAGCAGTACTTC
CASSLGSSGLYEQYF
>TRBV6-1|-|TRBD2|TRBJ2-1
TGTGCCAGCAGTGAACCGGGAGGCGGATACAATGAGCAGTTCTTC
CASSEPGGGYNEQFF
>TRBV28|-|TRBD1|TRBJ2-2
TGTGCCAGCAGACTCCGACAGGGTTTGACCGGGGAGCTGTTTTTT
CASRLRQGLTGELFF
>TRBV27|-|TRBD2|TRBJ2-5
TGTGCCAGCAGTCCCCACGGAGCGGGGAAGACCCAGTACTTC
CASSPHGAGKTQYF
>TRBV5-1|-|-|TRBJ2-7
TGCGCCAGCAGCTTGATGTCAGGGGATCTCGGCGAGCAGTACTTC
CASSLMSGDLGEQYF
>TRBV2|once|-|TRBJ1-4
TGTGCCAGCGTGCGGTCGACGGCAACTAATGAAAAACTGTTTTTT
CASVRSTATNEKLFF
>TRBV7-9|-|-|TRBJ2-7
TGTGCCAGCAGCTTAGTTGGGGGACTCCACGAGCAGTACTTC
CASSLVGGLHEQYF
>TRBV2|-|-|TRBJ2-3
TGTGCCAGCAGTCCCCCTCTCCTCACCGGTACGCAGTATTTT
CASSPPLLTGTQYF
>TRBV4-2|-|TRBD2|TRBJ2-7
TGTGCCAGCAGCCAAGGGTTCCTAGCGGGGTCCCACGAGCAGTACTTC
CASSQGFLAGSHEQYF
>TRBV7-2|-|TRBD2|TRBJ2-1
TGTGCCAGCAGCCGCCGCCAACCACTAGCGGGGGGCCGGGGGGGTGAGCAGTTCTTC
CASSRRQPLAGGRGGEQFF
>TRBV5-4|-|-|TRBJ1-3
TGTGCCAGCAGCTTTACCGGACAGCCCGTCTCTGGAAACACCATATATTTT
CASSFTGQPVSGNTIYF
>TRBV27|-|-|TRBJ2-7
TGTGCCAGCAGTTTTGCTTGGCGGGGAACCTACGAGCAGTACTTC
CASSFAWRGTYEQYF
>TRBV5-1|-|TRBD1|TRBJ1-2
TGCGCCAGCAGGTTGGGACAGGGGGCGTTTGGCTACACCTTC
CASRLGQGAFGYTF
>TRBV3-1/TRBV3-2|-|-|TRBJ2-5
TGTGCCAGCAGCCCCCTACGAGGGGGATGGGAGACCCAGTACTTC
CASSPLRGGWETQYF
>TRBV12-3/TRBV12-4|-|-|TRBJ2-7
TGTGCCAGCGCCCCCTCCACGGGGGAGCAGTACTTC
CASAPSTGEQYF
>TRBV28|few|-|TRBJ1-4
TGTGCAACGGATGGTGGAGGTGAAAAACTGTTTTTT
CATDGGGEKLFF
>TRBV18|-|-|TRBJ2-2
TGTGCCAGCTCACCAGGGGCTAAGACCGGGGAGCTGTTTTTT
CASSPGAKTGELFF
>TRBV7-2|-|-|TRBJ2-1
TGTGCCAGCAGCTTAGCCCGGTTTAGTGAGCAGTTCTTC
CASSLARFSEQFF
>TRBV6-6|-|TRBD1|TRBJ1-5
TGTGCCAGCAGTTCGGACAGGGAAGCCCAGCCCCAGCATTTT
CASSSDREAQPQHF
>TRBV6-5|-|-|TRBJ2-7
TGTGCCAGCATGGATTGGCGGTCGTACTACGAGCAGTACTTC
CASMDWRSYYEQYF
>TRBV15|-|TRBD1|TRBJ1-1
TGTGCCACCAGCAGAGGAGGGACAGGGATCACTGAAGCTTTCTTT
CATSRGGTGITEAFF
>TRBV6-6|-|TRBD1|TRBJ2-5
TGTGCCAGCAGTCCAAATTCAGACAGGGGGAGAAGGTTAGAGACCCAGTACTTC
CASSPNSDRGRRLETQYF
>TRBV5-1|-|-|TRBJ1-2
TGCGCCAGCAGCTTGTCAGGGTCTAACTATGGCTACACCTTC
CASSLSGSNYGYTF